Included here is one T cell receptor (beta chain) sequence, with context. Exclusion applied to patients with autoimmune disease history or systemic immunosuppression. The data are from a study of OX40 agonist ivuxolimab in advanced cancers. About the study: Six ivuxolimab dose levels, 0.01 to 10 mg/kg, were given intravenously every 2 weeks. Cancers in dose escalation were hepatocellular, melanoma, renal cell and head and neck. Three patients showed partial responses: one hepatocellular carcinoma and two cutaneous melanoma cases.

Some clones are missing from TCRdb's copy, which holds only in-frame ones; the method was immunoSEQ multiplex PCR. Seen here are tens of thousands of clones, 87% observed once, and the top ten hold more than 1.5%. The CDR3 is made up of 15 amino acids. Between the trimmed V and J ends, which lost 0 bases and 1 base, there was a span of 11 bases. CDR1 is SGHRS and CDR2 is YFSETQ in the germline V gene. The source is an adult with an advanced solid tumor such as melanoma, head and neck, liver or kidney cancer. Sequencing was performed on CD4+ or CD8+ T cells sorted from blood, taken in a trial of the OX40 agonist ivuxolimab. The chain employs TRBV5-1 and TRBJ2-7; the D is unclear. CDR3 DNA sequence: TGCGCCAGCAGCTTGGGTCCGGGTGGATCCTACGAGCAGTACTTC. Its translation is CASSLGPGGSYEQYF.